Following are 7 T cell receptor beta chains from one sample sequenced in a study of shared clonotypes between healthy human individuals. Naive CD8 cells were CD45RO-negative, positively selected for CCR7, excluding terminally differentiated effector memory CD45RA+ cells. Generated by immunoSEQ multiplex PCR, the TCRdb table keeps only in-frame clones and is missing some. The repertoire holds about 2.1 million clones, with 93% as singletons. Sample: naive CD8+ T cells from PBMCs. The source of these receptors is a young man in good health. Some clones in this sample may be carry-over from other donors' samples.

The genes are TRBV27 and TRBJ1-1, with D unresolved. The CDR3 runs 13 residues. Trimming removed 2 bases from V and 4 bases from J, with 8 bases in between. Germline values: CDR1 MNHEY, CDR2 SMNVEV (reference sequence). The CDR3 loop is CASSLTVITEAFF. The CDR3 DNA reads TGTGCCAGCAGTTTAACCGTAATCACTGAAGCTTTCTTT.

The chain employs TRBV10-2 and TRBJ2-1, with 7 bases identical to TRBD1. Germline V gene sequence: CDR1 WSHSY, CDR2 SAAADI. The CDR3 length is 12 residues. V was pared by 9 bases and J by 7 bases, with 6 bases of the junction left unmatched. CDR3 DNA sequence: TGCGCCAGTCGACAGGGAGTGAATGAGCAGTTCTTC. It translates to CASRQGVNEQFF.

The chain is built from TRBV10-3 and TRBJ1-2; 8 nucleotides line up with TRBD1. From germline, CDR1 is ENHRY and CDR2 SYGVKD. The trim removed 3 bases at V and 4 bases at J, leaving 10 bases unmatched. The CDR3 spans 16 residues. This chain's CDR3 is CAISDPQGAMGYGYTF. The DNA of the CDR3 is TGTGCCATCAGTGACCCGCAGGGGGCGATGGGCTATGGCTACACCTTC.

The chain recombines TRBV11-2 with TRBJ2-7; D is undetermined. The CDR3 is 13 residues long. V lost 2 bases and J 3 bases, leaving 8 bases between the germline ends. Germline V gene lookup returns CDR1 SGHAT and CDR2 FQNNGV. The CDR3 coding sequence is TGTGCCAGCAGCTTACCGAAGAACTACGAGCAGTACTTC. Its protein is CASSLPKNYEQYF.

This clone was counted between two and nine times. The chain couples TRBV7-9 to TRBJ1-1; a possible D gene is TRBD1 (5 bases). Deletions cut 1 base from V and 3 bases from J, with 12 bases between. CDR1 and CDR2 from the germline V gene are SEHNR and FQNEAQ (reference sequence). The CDR3 covers 15 residues. The CDR3 here is CASSLVSRGDTEAFF. Here the CDR3 DNA reads TGTGCCAGCAGCTTAGTTTCCCGAGGGGACACTGAAGCTTTCTTT.

This chain links TRBV27 with TRBJ2-3, with 7 bases that match TRBD1. CDR1 is MNHEY and CDR2 is SMNVEV in the germline V gene (reference sequence). The ends lost 4 bases at V and 2 bases at J; junction bases unmatched: 21. This CDR3 contains 20 residues. CDR3 region: CASSCPSRGRIRADTDTQYF. The CDR3 DNA reads TGTGCCAGCAGTTGCCCCTCAAGGGGGCGCATCCGGGCTGACACAGATACGCAGTATTTT.

This chain joins TRBV6-5 and TRBJ2-5; TRBD2 is a possible D gene (5 bases). This CDR3 has 14 amino acids. Trimming took 6 bases from V and 2 from J, leaving 13 bases between them. In germline, CDR1 is MNHEY, CDR2 SVGAGI. CDR3 loop: CASSRGYMQETQYF. In nucleotides, the CDR3 is TGTGCCAGCAGCCGGGGTTACATGCAAGAGACCCAGTACTTC.